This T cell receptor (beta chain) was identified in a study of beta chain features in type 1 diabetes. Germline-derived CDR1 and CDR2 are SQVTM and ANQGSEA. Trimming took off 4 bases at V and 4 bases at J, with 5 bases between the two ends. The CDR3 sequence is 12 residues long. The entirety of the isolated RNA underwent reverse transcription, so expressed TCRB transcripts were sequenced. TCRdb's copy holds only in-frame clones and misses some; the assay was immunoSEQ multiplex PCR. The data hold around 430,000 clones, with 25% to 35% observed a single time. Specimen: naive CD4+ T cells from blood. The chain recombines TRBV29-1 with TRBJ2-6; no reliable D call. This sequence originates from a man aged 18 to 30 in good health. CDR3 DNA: TGCAGCGTTGTTCTGGGGGCCAACGTCCTGACTTTC. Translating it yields CSVVLGANVLTF.